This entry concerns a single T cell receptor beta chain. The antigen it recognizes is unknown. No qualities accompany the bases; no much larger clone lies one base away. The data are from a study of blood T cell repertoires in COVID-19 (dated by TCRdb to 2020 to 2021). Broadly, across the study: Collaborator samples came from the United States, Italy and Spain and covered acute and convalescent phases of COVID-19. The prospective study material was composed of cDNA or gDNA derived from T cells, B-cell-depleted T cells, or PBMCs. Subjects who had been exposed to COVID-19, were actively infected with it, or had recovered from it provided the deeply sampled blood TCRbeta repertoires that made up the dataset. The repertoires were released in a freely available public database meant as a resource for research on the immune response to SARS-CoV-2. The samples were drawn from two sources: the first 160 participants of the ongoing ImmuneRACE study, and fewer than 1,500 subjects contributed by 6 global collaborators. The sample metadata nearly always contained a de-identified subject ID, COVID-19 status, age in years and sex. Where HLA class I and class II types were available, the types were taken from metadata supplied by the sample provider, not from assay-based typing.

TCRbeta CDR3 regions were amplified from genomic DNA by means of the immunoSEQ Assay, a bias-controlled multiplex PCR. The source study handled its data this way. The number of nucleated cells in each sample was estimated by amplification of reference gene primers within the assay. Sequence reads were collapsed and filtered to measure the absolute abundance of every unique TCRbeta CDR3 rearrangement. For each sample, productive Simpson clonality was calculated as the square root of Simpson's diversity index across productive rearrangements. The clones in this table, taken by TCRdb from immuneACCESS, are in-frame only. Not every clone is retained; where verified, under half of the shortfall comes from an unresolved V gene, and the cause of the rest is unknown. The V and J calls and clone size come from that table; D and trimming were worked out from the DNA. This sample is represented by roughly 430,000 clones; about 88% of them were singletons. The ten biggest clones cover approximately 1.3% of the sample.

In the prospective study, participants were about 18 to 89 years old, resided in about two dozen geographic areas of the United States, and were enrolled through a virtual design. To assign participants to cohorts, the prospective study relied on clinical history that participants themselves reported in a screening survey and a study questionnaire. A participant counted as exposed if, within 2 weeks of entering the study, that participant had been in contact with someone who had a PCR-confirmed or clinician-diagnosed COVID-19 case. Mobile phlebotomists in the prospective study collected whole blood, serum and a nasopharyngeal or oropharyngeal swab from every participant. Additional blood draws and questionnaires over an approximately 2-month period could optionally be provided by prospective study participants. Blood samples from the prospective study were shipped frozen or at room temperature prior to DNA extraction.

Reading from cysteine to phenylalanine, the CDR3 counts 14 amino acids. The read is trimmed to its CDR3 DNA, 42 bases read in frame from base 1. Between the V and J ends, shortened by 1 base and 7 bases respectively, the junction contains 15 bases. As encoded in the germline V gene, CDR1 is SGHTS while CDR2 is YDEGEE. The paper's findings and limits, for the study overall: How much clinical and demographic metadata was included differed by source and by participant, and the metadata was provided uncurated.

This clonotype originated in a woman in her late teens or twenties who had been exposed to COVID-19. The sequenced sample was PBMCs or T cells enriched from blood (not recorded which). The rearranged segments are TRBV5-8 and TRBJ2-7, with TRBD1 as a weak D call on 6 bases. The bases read TGTGCCAGCAGCTTGTCGCTGGGGGCTGGGGAGCAGTACTTC. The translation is CASSLSLGAGEQYF.